This T cell receptor (beta chain) came from a study of identical twins. CDR1 and CDR2 (germline): SGDLS, YYNGEE. With V trimmed by 1 base and J by 4 bases, 11 bases remained unmatched. This CDR3 has 17 residues. Through template switching, a universal primer site was introduced, and the cDNA contained unique molecular identifiers. Each CDR3 protein gets one entry after TCRdb re-called the 5' RACE reads with MiXCR. The table records roughly 720,000 distinct CDR3 sequences, 15% to 20% of them present only once. The sample was also reused in another study, on T cells expressing NK-cell markers. In that study: One observes that, in several donors, these clonotypes were also the leading ones within the CD3+CD56-NKG2C+ fraction.

Sequencing was performed on PBMCs. This chain uses TRBV9 with TRBJ2-3, with 8 bases that match TRBD2. This receptor was identified in a woman under 30 in good health. The CDR3 sequence: CASSVTEGGRRADTQYF. CDR3 coding DNA: TGTGCCAGCAGCGTAACCGAGGGCGGGAGGAGGGCAGATACGCAGTATTTT. Based on the CDR3 plus reference TRBV9 and TRBJ2-3, the full variable domain is DSGVTQTPKHLITATGQRVTLRCSPRSGDLSVYWYQQSLDQGLQFLIQYYNGEERAKGNILERFSAQQFPDLHSELNLSSLELGDSALYFCASSVTEGGRRADTQYFGPGTRLTVL.